Given below is one TCR beta chain in context. The antigen is undetermined. TCRdb itself ran the reads through MiXCR, one entry per CDR3 protein. The data hold about 260,000 distinct CDR3 sequences, with 8% to 9.5% observed a single time. This sample stems from a study of T cell repertoires in cytomegalovirus infection. Study-level background: Indicated by public TCR beta signatures were CMV infection and matching HLA type. Study-wide points: The cumulative frequency of public TCR beta families identified carriers of CMV plus the relevant HLA. Across the ex vivo response, the dominant clonotypes were HLA-C-restricted CMV-specific TCR beta clonotypes.

This CDR3 comprises 14 residues. Trimming removed 6 bases from V and 6 bases from J; junction bases left unmatched: 4. Germline CDR1 is MNHNS and CDR2 is SASEGT. The clonotype comes from a human donor in good health (CMV status not recorded). Some clones in this sample may be carry-over from other donors' samples. The genes are TRBV6-1 and TRBJ2-7; TRBD2 matches 14 bases. What was sequenced was PBMCs. DNA of the CDR3: TGTGCCAGCAGAGAGACTAGCGGGGGGGGCGAGCAGTACTTC. Translating it yields CASRETSGGGEQYF.